This entry lists 8 T cell receptor beta chains sequenced from one sample in a study of CD4+ T cells in melanoma (dated by TCRdb to between 2021 and 2024). Library preparation used the immunoSEQ multiplex PCR assay. Sourced from immuneACCESS, this table was stored by TCRdb with only in-frame sequences that have V and J called. A share of the clones is absent; for the studies checked, an unresolved V gene accounts for under half, and the remainder has no known explanation. This sample lists 13,000 to 15,000 clones; approximately 73% were detected once. The leading ten clones occupy roughly 18% of the sample. The sample taken for sequencing was cells from a culture (not recorded whether cultured in vitro). These receptors all stem from a human donor with melanoma.

The rearrangement links TRBV7-9 to TRBJ2-7; D not resolved. Per the germline V gene, CDR1 is SEHNR and CDR2 is FQNEAQ (reference sequence). The length of the CDR3 is 14 residues. The V end lost 1 base, the J end lost 3 bases, and 10 bases lay between the germline ends. CDR3 nucleotides: TGTGCCAGCAGCTTAGGCCCCACGGTCTACGAGCAGTACTTC. This translates into CASSLGPTVYEQYF.

The chain carries TRBV12-5 and TRBJ1-5, with D tentatively TRBD1 (5 bases). The CDR3 is 18 residues long. Trimming shortened V by 6 bases and J by 0 bases, and 21 bases separated the two germline ends. The V gene's germline CDR1 is LGHNT and CDR2 FRNRAP. Here the CDR3 reads CASGRDGGALYSNQPQHF. The CDR3 bases are TGTGCTAGTGGGAGGGACGGAGGTGCCTTGTATAGCAATCAGCCCCAGCATTTT.

The CDR3 region is CASSYSGGPYEQYF. The CDR3 region has the DNA TGTGCCAGCAGTTATTCGGGGGGCCCCTACGAGCAGTACTTC. The chain joins TRBV6-6 to TRBJ2-7; D is perhaps TRBD2 (7 bases). CDR3 length equals 14 residues. Germline V gene sequence: CDR1 MNHNY, CDR2 SVGAGI (reference sequence). V lost 3 bases and J lost 2, with 11 bases in between.

The V gene is TRBV5-1, the J gene TRBJ2-7; D might be TRBD2 (7 bases). This CDR3 region has 15 residues. Trimming removed 3 bases from V and 4 bases from J, with 17 bases in between. Germline V CDR1 and CDR2: SGHRS, YFSETQ. The CDR3 spells CASSYQGGAFYEQYF. Here the CDR3 DNA reads TGCGCCAGCAGCTACCAAGGGGGGGCCTTTTACGAGCAGTACTTC.

J is TRBJ1-3 and V is TRBV19; no firm D call. Per germline, CDR1 LNHDA and CDR2 SQIVND (reference sequence). The CDR3 has 11 amino acids. V was pared by 8 bases and J by 4 bases, with 6 bases between. The DNA for the CDR3 is TGTGCCAGTTGCAGAGGAAACACCATATATTTT. Amino acid sequence: CASCRGNTIYF.

This chain links TRBV19 with TRBJ1-2; D is ambiguous. The CDR3 loop spans 14 amino acids. CDR1 and CDR2 from the germline V gene are LNHDA and SQIVND (reference sequence). The ends were cut back, 5 bases at V and 6 bases at J, with 16 bases in the middle. CDR3 nucleotides: TGTGCCAGTAGTGACTGGGGAGAAAGGGATGGCTACACCTTC. Protein product: CASSDWGERDGYTF.

A word on this clone: Other DNA sequences in this sample translate to the same CDR3. The chain couples TRBV5-1 to TRBJ1-5; no definite D call. V was shortened by 8 bases and J by 1 base, with 13 bases between the two germline ends. CDR3 length equals 14 residues. The germline V gene has CDR1 SGHRS and CDR2 YFSETQ. CDR3 nucleotide sequence: TGCGCCAGTATCAGGCTTTTGAGCAATCAGCCCCAGCATTTT. Residues: CASIRLLSNQPQHF.

This clone has only a few counts. V gene TRBV30 combines with J gene TRBJ1-1, with D possibly being TRBD1 (6 bases). This CDR3 is 13 amino acids long. Germline CDR1 reads GTSNPN; CDR2 reads SVGIG (reference sequence). The ends were cut back, 7 bases at V and 3 bases at J, with 15 bases in the middle. The CDR3 DNA reads TGTGCCTCTATACGACAGGCCGACACTGAAGCTTTCTTT. It specifies CASIRQADTEAFF.